The entry below describes one T cell receptor (beta chain). Its antigen is not identified. This entry belongs to a study of cytomegalovirus exposure and HLA in healthy donors. Study information: Earlier, 180 million or so T cells were analyzed, and about 120 million unique TCR beta sequences were found among them.

Findings and caveats of the study: In a later analysis, V- and J-gene trimming of beta chains associated with a DCLRE1C missense variant, replicated independently.

13 Jbeta primers and 60 Vbeta primers were used for the PCR. Libraries were prepared by immunoSEQ multiplex PCR; TCRdb keeps only in-frame clonotypes and omits some of them. The data show tens of thousands of clones, roughly 80% seen once. Healthy people donating bone marrow made up the donors. The sequencing input was PBMCs. The receptor was isolated from a human donor in good health.

The CDR3, as DNA: TGTGCCAGCAGCCCAGGACTAGCGGGAGGGTCTGGGGAGACCCAGTACTTC. Amino acid sequence: CASSPGLAGGSGETQYF. The chain couples TRBV9 to TRBJ2-5; 15 nucleotides line up with TRBD2. J was trimmed by 5 bases and V by 4 bases; bases with no gene match: 9. Germline CDR1 SGDLS, CDR2 YYNGEE. This CDR3 has 17 residues.